The 17 T cell receptor beta chains given below trace back to one sample, sequenced in a study of technical replicates of blood from a few donors. This table comes from immunoSEQ multiplex PCR, and its TCRdb copy is limited to in-frame clones, with some not included. Among approximately 97,000 clones, approximately 96% were seen once, and the ten largest hold about 0.38%. Material: T cells isolated from PBMCs. These TCRs come from a human donor in good health.

The chain links TRBV7-6 to TRBJ2-1; maybe TRBD2 (6 bases). The CDR3 length is 15 residues. V lost 1 base and J 4 bases, leaving 11 bases between the germline ends. Germline lookup yields CDR1 SGHVS and CDR2 FNYEAQ. The CDR3 DNA is TGTGCCAGCAGCTTAGTGGCTAGCGTTTACAATGAGCAGTTCTTC. Its translation is CASSLVASVYNEQFF.

The chain couples TRBV7-9 to TRBJ2-7; TRBD1 is a possible D gene (6 bases). This CDR3 has 15 residues. Germline V gene data show CDR1 as SEHNR and CDR2 as FQNEAQ (reference sequence). V lost 4 bases and J lost 4, with 17 bases in between. The CDR3 nucleotides are TGTGCCAGCAGCTATCCTCCGGGACACAGTTACGAGCAGTACTTC. This translates into CASSYPPGHSYEQYF.

This chain joins TRBV15 and TRBJ2-1; D remains ambiguous. The germline V gene encodes CDR1 LNHNV and CDR2 YYDKDF (reference sequence). The ends were cut back, 3 bases at V and 8 bases at J, with 17 bases in the middle. This CDR3 contains 15 residues. CDR3 amino acids: CATSSPLTGSDEQFF. The DNA of the CDR3 is TGTGCCACCAGCAGCCCCTTAACGGGTTCGGATGAGCAGTTCTTC. Full variable domain (rest looked up from reference TRBV15 and TRBJ2-1): DAMVIQNPRYQVTQFGKPVTLSCSQTLNHNVMYWYQQKSSQAPKLLFHYYDKDFNNEADTPDNFQSRRPNTSFCFLDIRSPGLGDTAMYLCATSSPLTGSDEQFFGPGTRLTVL.

This clone has just one count. This chain connects TRBV27 to TRBJ1-5; D is possibly TRBD1 (5 bases). From germline, CDR1 is MNHEY and CDR2 SMNVEV (reference sequence). This CDR3 contains 16 residues. The germline V and J ends were trimmed by 0 bases and 2 bases, with 11 bases remaining between them. The CDR3 is CASSLSWPGGNQPQHF. The CDR3 bases are TGTGCCAGCAGTTTATCATGGCCGGGGGGCAATCAGCCCCAGCATTTT.

The chain recombines TRBV6-1 with TRBJ1-3, with D maybe TRBD1 (5 bases). The CDR3 consists of 14 residues. Per germline, CDR1 MNHNS and CDR2 SASEGT. Trimming took 3 bases from V and 7 from J, leaving 13 bases between them. The CDR3 DNA follows: TGTGCCAGCAGTGATAGCGGGGGTCGGAACACCATATATTTT. Its translation is CASSDSGGRNTIYF.

V is TRBV4-1 and J is TRBJ2-7; D perhaps matches TRBD2 (6 bases). Trimming cost V 0 bases and J 6 bases, with 12 bases left between them. CDR3 length equals 14 residues. CDR1 is MGHRA, CDR2 YSYEKL, per germline. The CDR3 DNA follows: TGCGCCAGCAGCCAAGATTTGGCGGGATCCGAGCAGTACTTC. This gives the protein CASSQDLAGSEQYF.

With regard to this clone: Other DNA sequences in the same sample also yield this CDR3. The chain uses TRBV29-1 and TRBJ2-7; 12 bases match TRBD2. Germline-derived CDR1 and CDR2 are SQVTM and ANQGSEA. This CDR3 region has 13 residues. Trimming cost V 4 bases and J 4 bases; bases outside gene matches: 2. Here the CDR3 reads CSVGTSGRYEQYF. In nucleotides, the CDR3 is TGCAGCGTTGGTACTAGCGGGAGGTACGAGCAGTACTTC.

The chain joins TRBV6-5 to TRBJ1-1, with 7 bases that match TRBD1. The length of the CDR3 is 14 residues. With V trimmed by 7 bases and J by 5 bases, 10 bases remained unmatched. Germline V gene data show CDR1 as MNHEY and CDR2 as SVGAGI. The DNA of the CDR3 is TGTGCCAGCACCTCGCCAGGGGGAAGAACTGAAGCTTTCTTT. Amino acids: CASTSPGGRTEAFF.

This clone showed up just once. The chain carries TRBV7-9 and TRBJ2-7; TRBD1 aligns across 8 bases. The CDR3 runs 15 residues. Germline V gene data show CDR1 as SEHNR and CDR2 as FQNEAQ (reference sequence). Unmatched junction bases numbered 11, after V lost 6 bases and J lost 4 bases. The DNA for the CDR3 is TGTGCCAGCAGGCCTGGGACAGGAACGGGATACGAGCAGTACTTC. Translated: CASRPGTGTGYEQYF.

The genes are TRBV30 and TRBJ1-2; a possible D gene is TRBD1 (6 bases). The CDR3 extends over 10 amino acids. Deletions cut 7 bases from V and 5 bases from J, with 8 bases between. Germline-derived CDR1 and CDR2 are GTSNPN and SVGIG (reference sequence). The CDR3 bases are TGTGCCTACCAGGGGTATGGCTACACCTTC. Translation: CAYQGYGYTF. Using reference TRBV30 and TRBJ1-2 for the parts outside the CDR3, the full variable domain is SQTIHQWPATLVQPVGSPLSLECTVEGTSNPNLYWYRQAAGRGLQLLFYSVGIGQISSEVPQNLSASRPQDRQFILSSKKLLLSDSGFYLCAYQGYGYTFGSGTRLTVV.

The chain uses TRBV19 and TRBJ1-4; 7 bases fit TRBD1. Germline CDR1 reads LNHDA; CDR2 reads SQIVND (reference sequence). This CDR3 has 15 amino acids. V lost 5 bases, J lost 6 bases, and 9 bases stayed unmatched. CDR3 sequence (DNA): TGTGCCAGTAGTCTCTTTAGGCAGGGGGATGAAAAACTGTTTTTT. Its protein product is CASSLFRQGDEKLFF.

The chain combines TRBV5-6 with TRBJ2-3; D perhaps matches TRBD2 (6 bases). V was trimmed by 1 base and J by 2 bases, leaving 8 bases between them. Germline V lookup: CDR1 SGHDT, CDR2 YYEEEE. This CDR3 is 14 amino acids long. This chain's CDR3 is CASSLPSATDTQYF. CDR3 coding DNA: TGTGCCAGCAGCTTGCCTAGCGCCACAGATACGCAGTATTTT.

The chain employs TRBV6-5 and TRBJ1-4; 11 nucleotides align to TRBD1. The V gene end was trimmed by 8 bases and the J gene end by 4 bases; junction bases not matched to a gene: 3. This CDR3 contains 14 residues. CDR1 is MNHEY, CDR2 SVGAGI, per germline. CDR3 nucleotides: TGTGCCAGCTCGGGACAGGGGGATAATGAAAAACTGTTTTTT. This translates into CASSGQGDNEKLFF.

This rearrangement joins TRBV7-9 to TRBJ2-7, with TRBD1 identical over 8 bases. With 1 base clipped from V and 5 bases from J, the junction kept 4 bases outside the gene matches. There are 14 residues in the CDR3. Germline V CDR1 and CDR2: SEHNR, FQNEAQ (reference sequence). CDR3 bases: TGTGCCAGCAGCTTAGGACAGGGGCATCACGAGCAGTACTTC. This codes for CASSLGQGHHEQYF.

The chain is built from TRBV27 and TRBJ2-5; D remains ambiguous. Germline assignment: CDR1 MNHEY and CDR2 SMNVEV (reference sequence). V lost 0 bases and J 4 bases, leaving 9 bases between the germline ends. The CDR3 totals 14 residues. CDR3 nucleotide sequence: TGTGCCAGCAGTTTATCTCAGACACGAGAGACCCAGTACTTC. This translates into CASSLSQTRETQYF.

The chain has TRBV19 and TRBJ2-4, with D tentatively TRBD1 (6 bases). V was cut by 1 base and J by 3 bases, with 19 bases left in between. The CDR3 is made up of 18 amino acids. Germline loops: CDR1 LNHDA, CDR2 SQIVND (reference sequence). CDR3 region: CASSIARDTEIFKNIQYF. Written as DNA, the CDR3 is TGTGCCAGTAGTATAGCGAGGGACACCGAAATATTCAAAAACATTCAGTACTTC.

This clone was seen once. In DNA, the CDR3 is TGCGCCAGCAGCCAAAGACTAGCGGGAGAGAACAATGAGCAGTTCTTC. The encoded protein is CASSQRLAGENNEQFF. The chain joins TRBV4-1 to TRBJ2-1, with 12 bases that match TRBD2. CDR1 and CDR2 from the germline V gene are MGHRA and YSYEKL. V gave up 2 bases and J gave up 5 bases; unmatched junction bases: 4. There are 16 residues in the CDR3.